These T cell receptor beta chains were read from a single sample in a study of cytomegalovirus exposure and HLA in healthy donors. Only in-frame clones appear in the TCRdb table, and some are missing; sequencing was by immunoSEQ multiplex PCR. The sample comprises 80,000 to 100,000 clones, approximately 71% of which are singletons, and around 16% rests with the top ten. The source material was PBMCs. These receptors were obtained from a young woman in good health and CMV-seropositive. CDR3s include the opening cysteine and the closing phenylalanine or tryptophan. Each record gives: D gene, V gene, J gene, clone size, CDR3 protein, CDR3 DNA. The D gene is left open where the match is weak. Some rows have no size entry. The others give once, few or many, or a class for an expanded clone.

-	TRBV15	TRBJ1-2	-	CATSRDPTGFNYGYTF	TGTGCCACCAGCAGAGACCCGACAGGCTTCAACTATGGCTACACCTTC
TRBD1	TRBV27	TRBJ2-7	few	CASSPGTGDYEQYF	TGTGCCAGCAGTCCCGGGACAGGGGACTACGAGCAGTACTTC
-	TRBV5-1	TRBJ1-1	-	CASSLEGKRTEAFF	TGCGCCAGCAGCTTGGAGGGGAAAAGGACTGAAGCTTTCTTT
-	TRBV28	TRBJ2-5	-	CASSPRGQRQKYF	TGTGCCAGCAGTCCCCGTGGACAGAGACAGAAGTACTTC
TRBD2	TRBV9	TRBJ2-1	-	CASRGSGDNEQFF	TGTGCCAGCAGGGGTAGCGGGGACAATGAGCAGTTCTTC
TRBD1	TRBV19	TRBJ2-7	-	CASRRGQGAYEQYF	TGTGCCAGTAGACGAGGACAGGGGGCCTACGAGCAGTACTTC
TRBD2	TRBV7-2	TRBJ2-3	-	CASSSQSQREAGDTQYF	TGTGCCAGCAGCTCACAAAGCCAGCGGGAGGCGGGGGATACGCAGTATTTT
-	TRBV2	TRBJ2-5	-	CASSEDLGPDPQYF	TGTGCCAGCAGTGAAGATCTGGGCCCAGACCCCCAGTACTTC
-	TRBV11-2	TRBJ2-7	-	CASSRVDSSYEQYF	TGTGCCAGCAGTCGTGTGGACAGTTCCTACGAGCAGTACTTC
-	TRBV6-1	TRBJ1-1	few	CASSWMLTGDTEAFF	TGTGCCAGCAGTTGGATGCTGACAGGAGACACTGAAGCTTTCTTT
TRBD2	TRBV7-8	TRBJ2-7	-	CASSLLAGAEQYF	TGTGCCAGCAGCTTACTAGCGGGAGCCGAGCAGTACTTC
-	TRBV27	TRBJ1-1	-	CASSLSGGWDTEAFF	TGTGCCAGCAGTTTATCGGGGGGGTGGGACACTGAAGCTTTCTTT
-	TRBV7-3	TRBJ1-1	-	CASSQGGRHTEAFF	TGTGCCAGCAGCCAAGGAGGACGGCACACTGAAGCTTTCTTT
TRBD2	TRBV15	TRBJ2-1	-	CATSRGLAGRNEQFF	TGTGCCACCAGCAGAGGACTAGCGGGAAGGAATGAGCAGTTCTTC
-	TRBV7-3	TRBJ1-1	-	CASSSRPGHEGLMNTEAFF	TGTGCCAGCAGCTCCCGACCGGGACATGAAGGGCTGATGAACACTGAAGCTTTCTTT
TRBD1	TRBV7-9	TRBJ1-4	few	CASSTRQGTNEKLFF	TGTGCCAGCAGCACCCGACAGGGAACTAATGAAAAACTGTTTTTT
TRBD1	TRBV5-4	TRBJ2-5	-	CASSRAGTGFQETQYF	TGTGCCAGCAGCCGTGCGGGGACAGGGTTCCAAGAGACCCAGTACTTC
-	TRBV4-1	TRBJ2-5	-	CASSQNTAGNQETQYF	TGCGCCAGCAGCCAAAACACGGCGGGCAACCAAGAGACCCAGTACTTC
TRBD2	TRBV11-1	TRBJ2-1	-	CASSFRLAGGSYNEQFF	TGTGCCAGCAGCTTTCGGCTAGCGGGAGGATCCTACAATGAGCAGTTCTTC
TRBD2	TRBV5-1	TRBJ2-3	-	CASSSSSGRAGDTQYF	TGCGCCAGCAGCTCTTCTAGCGGGAGGGCCGGGGATACGCAGTATTTT
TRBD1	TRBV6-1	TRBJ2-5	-	CASSPGQTKETQYF	TGTGCCAGCAGTCCGGGACAGACAAAAGAGACCCAGTACTTC
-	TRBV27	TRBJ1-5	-	CASSFRGGNQPQHF	TGTGCCAGCAGTTTCCGGGGAGGGAATCAGCCCCAGCATTTT